The 4 T cell receptor beta chains below were found in one sample sequenced in a study of T cells after yellow fever vaccination. TCRdb redid the calling of the 5' RACE reads with MiXCR, one entry per CDR3 protein. The repertoire has under 350,000 distinct CDR3 sequences, 4.1% of them found once; the top ten carry 20% to 25%. Here the sequenced sample was PBMCs, taken 5 days after the yellow fever booster vaccination. The receptors here all came from a man younger than 30 who received the YFV17D yellow fever vaccine.

The CDR3: CASSRDRAYEQYV. The CDR3 DNA reads as TGTGCCAGCAGCCGGGACAGGGCTTACGAGCAGTACGTC. The chain uses TRBV6-6 and TRBJ2-7, with 9 bases identical to TRBD1. The CDR3 length is 13 residues. Germline CDR1 and CDR2: MNHNY and SVGAGI (reference sequence). J was trimmed by 4 bases and V by 6 bases; bases with no gene match: 4.

The table lists this clonotype with a few counts. V usage is TRBV28 and J usage is TRBJ2-7; TRBD2 might be the D (6 bases). Germline loops: CDR1 MDHEN, CDR2 SYDVKM. There are 14 residues in the CDR3. V was cut by 4 bases and J by 2 bases, with 12 bases left in between. The CDR3 region is CASSSGDPPYEQYV. CDR3 nucleotides: TGTGCCAGCAGTTCGGGGGATCCTCCCTACGAGCAGTACGTC.

The V and J genes are TRBV12-3 or TRBV12-4 and TRBJ2-5, with unresolved D. V lost 6 bases to trimming and J lost 5 bases, with 10 bases between them. This CDR3 contains 12 residues. The DNA of the CDR3 is TGTGCCAGCAGACCCAGTATGGAGACCCAGTACTTC. Protein sequence: CASRPSMETQYF.

This clonotype has a handful of counts. This chain uses TRBV4-1 with TRBJ2-3; tentative D call: TRBD2 (6 bases). Deletions cut 0 bases from V and 7 bases from J, with 17 bases between. Per germline, CDR1 MGHRA and CDR2 YSYEKL. The CDR3 spans 16 residues. In DNA form, the CDR3 reads TGCGCCAGCAGCCAAGAACTGGCGACCGGGACTCATACGCAGTATTTT. This codes for CASSQELATGTHTQYF.